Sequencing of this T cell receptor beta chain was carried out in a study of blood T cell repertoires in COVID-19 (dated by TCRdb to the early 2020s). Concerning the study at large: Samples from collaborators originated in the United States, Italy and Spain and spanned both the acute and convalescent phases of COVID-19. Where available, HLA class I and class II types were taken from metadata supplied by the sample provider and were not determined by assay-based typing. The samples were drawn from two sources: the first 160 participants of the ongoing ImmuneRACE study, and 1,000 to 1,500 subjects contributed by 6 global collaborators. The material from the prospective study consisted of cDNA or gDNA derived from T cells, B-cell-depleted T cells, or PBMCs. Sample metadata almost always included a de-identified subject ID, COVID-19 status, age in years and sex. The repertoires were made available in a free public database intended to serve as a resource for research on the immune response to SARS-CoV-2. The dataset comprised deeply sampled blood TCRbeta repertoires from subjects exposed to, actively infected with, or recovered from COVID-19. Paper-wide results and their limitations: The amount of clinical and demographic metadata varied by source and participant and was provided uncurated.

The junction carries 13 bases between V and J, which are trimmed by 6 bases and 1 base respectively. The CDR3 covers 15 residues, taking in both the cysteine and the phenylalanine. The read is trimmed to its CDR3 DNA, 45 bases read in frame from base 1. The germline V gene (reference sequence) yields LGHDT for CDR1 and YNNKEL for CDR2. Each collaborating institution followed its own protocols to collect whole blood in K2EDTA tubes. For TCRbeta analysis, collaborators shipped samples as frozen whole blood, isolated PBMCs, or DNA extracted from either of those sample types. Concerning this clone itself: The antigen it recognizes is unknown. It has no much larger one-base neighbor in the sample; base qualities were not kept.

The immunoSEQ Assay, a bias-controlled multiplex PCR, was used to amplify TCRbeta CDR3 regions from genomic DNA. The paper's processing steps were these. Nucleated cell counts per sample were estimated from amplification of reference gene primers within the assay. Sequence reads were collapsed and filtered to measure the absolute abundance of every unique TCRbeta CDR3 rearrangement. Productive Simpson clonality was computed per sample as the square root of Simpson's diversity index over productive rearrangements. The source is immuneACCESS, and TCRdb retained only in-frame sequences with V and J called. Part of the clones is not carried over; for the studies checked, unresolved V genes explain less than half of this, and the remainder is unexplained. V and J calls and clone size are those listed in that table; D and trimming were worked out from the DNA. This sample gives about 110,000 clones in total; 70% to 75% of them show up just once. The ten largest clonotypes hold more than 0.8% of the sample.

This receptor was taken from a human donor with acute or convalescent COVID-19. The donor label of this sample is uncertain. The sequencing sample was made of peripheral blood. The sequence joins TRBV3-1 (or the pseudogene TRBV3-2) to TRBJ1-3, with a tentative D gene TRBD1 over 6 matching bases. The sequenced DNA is TGTGCCAGCAGTCGGACAGTCATGTCTGGAAACACCATATATTTT. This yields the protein CASSRTVMSGNTIYF.